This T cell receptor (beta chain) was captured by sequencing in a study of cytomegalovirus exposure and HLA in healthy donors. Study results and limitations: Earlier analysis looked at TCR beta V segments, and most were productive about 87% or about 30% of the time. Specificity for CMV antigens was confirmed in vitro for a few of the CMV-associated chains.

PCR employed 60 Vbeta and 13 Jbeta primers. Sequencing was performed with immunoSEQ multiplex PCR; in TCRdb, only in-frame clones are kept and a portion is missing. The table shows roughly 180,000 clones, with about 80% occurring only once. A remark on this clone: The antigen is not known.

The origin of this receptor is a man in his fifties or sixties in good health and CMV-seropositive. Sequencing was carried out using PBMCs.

The CDR3: CASSSSGTGWRETQYF. The DNA for the CDR3 is TGTGCCAGCAGTTCCTCCGGGACAGGGTGGAGAGAGACCCAGTACTTC. The rearrangement uses TRBV28 and TRBJ2-5; 9 nucleotides agree with TRBD1. The trim removed 4 bases at V and 4 bases at J, leaving 10 bases unmatched. Germline CDR1 reads MDHEN; CDR2 reads SYDVKM. The CDR3 totals 16 residues.